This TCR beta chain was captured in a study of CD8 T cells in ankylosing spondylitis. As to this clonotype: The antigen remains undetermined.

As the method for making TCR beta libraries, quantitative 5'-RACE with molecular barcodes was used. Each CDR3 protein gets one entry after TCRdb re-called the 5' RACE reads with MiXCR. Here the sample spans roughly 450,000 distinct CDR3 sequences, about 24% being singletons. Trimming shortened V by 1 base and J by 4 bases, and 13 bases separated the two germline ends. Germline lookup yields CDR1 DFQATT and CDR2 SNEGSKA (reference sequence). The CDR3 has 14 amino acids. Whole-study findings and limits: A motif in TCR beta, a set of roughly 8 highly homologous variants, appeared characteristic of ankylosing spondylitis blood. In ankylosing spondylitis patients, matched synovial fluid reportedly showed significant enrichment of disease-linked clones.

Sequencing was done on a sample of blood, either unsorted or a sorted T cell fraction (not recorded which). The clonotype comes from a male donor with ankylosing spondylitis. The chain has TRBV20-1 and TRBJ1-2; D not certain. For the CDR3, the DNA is TGCAGTGCTAGAGTTGGCCGCAGCTCCTATGGCTACACCTTC. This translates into CSARVGRSSYGYTF.